The 14 T cell receptor beta chains listed next were all sequenced from one sample in a study of cytomegalovirus exposure and HLA in healthy donors. Primers included in the PCR were 60 Vbeta and 13 Jbeta primers. The assay was immunoSEQ multiplex PCR, and TCRdb's table has in-frame clones only and misses some. The sample records about 120,000 clones, 60% to 85% being singletons. The sequenced sample was PBMCs. Receptor source: a woman aged 18-30 years in good health and CMV-seronegative.

This clone showed up just a few times. The chain employs TRBV7-9 and TRBJ2-6; 9 nucleotides agree with TRBD1. Looked up from germline, CDR1 is SEHNR and CDR2 is FQNEAQ (reference sequence). The CDR3 runs to 18 residues. With 5 bases clipped from V and 0 bases from J, the junction kept 8 bases outside the gene matches. The CDR3 reads CASSPRTGESSGANVLTF. CDR3 coding DNA: TGTGCCAGCAGCCCCCGGACAGGGGAATCCTCTGGGGCCAACGTCCTGACTTTC. The full variable domain, completed using reference TRBV7-9 and TRBJ2-6, is DTGVSQNPRHKITKRGQNVTFRCDPISEHNRLYWYRQTLGQGPEFLTYFQNEAQLEKSRLLSDRFSAERPKGSFSTLEIQRTEQGDSAMYLCASSPRTGESSGANVLTFGAGSRLTVL.

The rearrangement joins TRBV27 to TRBJ2-7; tentatively, D is TRBD1 (5 bases). Deletions cut 2 bases from V and 2 bases from J, with 10 bases between. Germline CDR1 is MNHEY and CDR2 is SMNVEV (reference sequence). This CDR3 spans 14 amino acids. The CDR3 DNA is TGTGCCAGCAGTTTAGTACAGACAGCCTACGAGCAGTACTTC. Translated: CASSLVQTAYEQYF.

V and J are TRBV29-1 and TRBJ1-2, with TRBD1 matching over 9 bases. The V and J ends lost 7 bases and 2 bases, in that order; junction bases with no gene match: 5. Germline lookup yields CDR1 SQVTM and CDR2 ANQGSEA. The CDR3 runs 13 residues. The CDR3 spells CSAPGQGNYGYTF. The CDR3, as DNA: TGCAGCGCCCCTGGACAGGGGAACTATGGCTACACCTTC.

The CDR3 region has the DNA TGTGCCAGTTGTCGGGGACAGGGTACAGATACGCAGTATTTT. It encodes CASCRGQGTDTQYF. This sequence joins TRBV27 and TRBJ2-3, with 9 positions matching TRBD1. Germline CDR1 is MNHEY and CDR2 is SMNVEV (reference sequence). The CDR3 contains 14 residues. The J segment lost 3 bases and the V segment lost 9 bases, leaving 7 bases of the junction unmatched.

The chain recombines TRBV5-1 with TRBJ1-2, with 8 bases matching TRBD1. The CDR3 has 13 residues. The J segment lost 7 bases and the V segment lost 3 bases, leaving 5 bases of the junction unmatched. Germline loops: CDR1 SGHRS, CDR2 YFSETQ. The CDR3 DNA follows: TGCGCCAGCAGCTCACAGGGGGGGGTTGGCTACACCTTC. It translates to CASSSQGGVGYTF.

This chain links TRBV25-1 with TRBJ1-2; a possible D gene is TRBD1 (6 bases). The V and J ends lost 3 bases and 4 bases respectively, with 9 bases between them. Germline loops: CDR1 MGHDK, CDR2 SYGVNS. The CDR3 has 13 amino acids. CDR3 sequence (DNA): TGTGCCAGCAGTGATGGGGGCAGCTATGGCTACACCTTC. Protein sequence: CASSDGGSYGYTF.

The chain couples TRBV28 to TRBJ2-5, with D possibly TRBD2 on 5 matching bases. Germline V gene data show CDR1 as MDHEN and CDR2 as SYDVKM. V was clipped by 2 bases and J by 5 bases, with 9 bases between them. The CDR3 runs 13 residues. The CDR3 loop reads CASSLEGGETQYF. In DNA form, the CDR3 reads TGTGCCAGCAGTTTAGAGGGCGGGGAGACCCAGTACTTC.

The V and J genes are TRBV6-5 and TRBJ1-6, with D uncertain. The CDR3 covers 15 residues. Germline loops: CDR1 MNHEY, CDR2 SVGAGI. V was cut by 4 bases and J by 0 bases, with 7 bases left in between. CDR3 DNA: TGTGCCAGCAGTTCGAGTAGCTCCTATAATTCACCCCTCCACTTT. Its translation is CASSSSSSYNSPLHF.

V usage is TRBV10-3 and J usage is TRBJ1-2, with D hard to call. V lost 3 bases and J 7 bases, leaving 9 bases between the germline ends. Germline V lookup: CDR1 ENHRY, CDR2 SYGVKD. CDR3 length: 12 residues. The CDR3 DNA follows: TGTGCCATCAGTGACGGGGATACTGGCTACACCTTC. Translated, it gives CAISDGDTGYTF.

This clone is a singleton in its sample. The rearrangement links TRBV5-1 to TRBJ2-5; D gene ambiguous. The CDR3 is 13 amino acids. Germline-derived CDR1 and CDR2 are SGHRS and YFSETQ. Trimming removed 4 bases at V and 1 base at J, with 8 bases between. In DNA, the CDR3 is TGCGCCAGCAGCCGAGGTCCCCAAGAGACCCAGTACTTC. Translated: CASSRGPQETQYF.

CDR3 DNA sequence: TGTGCCAGCAGTGGGTCTGGAGACAGGGGGCTGTTCGGGCAGTACTTC. Amino acid sequence: CASSGSGDRGLFGQYF. J is TRBJ2-7 and V is TRBV6-1; 10 bases align to TRBD1. V shed 4 bases, J shed 9 bases, and the junction held 15 bases outside the gene matches. Germline CDR1 MNHNS, CDR2 SASEGT. The CDR3 has 16 amino acids.

This clone turned up a few times. The chain combines TRBV6-5 with TRBJ1-1; possible D gene TRBD1, 6 bases. Germline-derived CDR1 and CDR2 are MNHEY and SVGAGI. There are 14 residues in the CDR3. Trimming left V 6 bases short and J 12 bases short, with 23 bases between. The CDR3 DNA reads TGTGCCAGCAGCAGTTATGTGTTGGCAGGGGTAACTTTCTTT. The encoded protein is CASSSYVLAGVTFF.

The CDR3 spells CASSPGEHTNTGELFF. The CDR3 bases are TGTGCCAGCAGCCCCGGAGAGCATACGAACACCGGGGAGCTGTTTTTT. The chain employs TRBV9 and TRBJ2-2; D not resolved. The CDR3 runs to 16 residues. CDR1 and CDR2 from the germline V gene are SGDLS and YYNGEE. V was clipped by 4 bases and J by 0 bases, with 13 bases between them.

A note on this clone: A read error may account for a junction end that differs from germline. The V call is TRBV7-9, the J call TRBJ2-3, with a possible D match to TRBD2 (6 bases). The CDR3 runs to 16 residues. Germline V gene data show CDR1 as SEHNR and CDR2 as FQNEAQ (reference sequence). The CDR3 DNA reads TGTTCCAGCAGCGCCCGTAGCGGAGTTAGCACAGATACGCAGTATTTT. Translating gives CSSSARSGVSTDTQYF.